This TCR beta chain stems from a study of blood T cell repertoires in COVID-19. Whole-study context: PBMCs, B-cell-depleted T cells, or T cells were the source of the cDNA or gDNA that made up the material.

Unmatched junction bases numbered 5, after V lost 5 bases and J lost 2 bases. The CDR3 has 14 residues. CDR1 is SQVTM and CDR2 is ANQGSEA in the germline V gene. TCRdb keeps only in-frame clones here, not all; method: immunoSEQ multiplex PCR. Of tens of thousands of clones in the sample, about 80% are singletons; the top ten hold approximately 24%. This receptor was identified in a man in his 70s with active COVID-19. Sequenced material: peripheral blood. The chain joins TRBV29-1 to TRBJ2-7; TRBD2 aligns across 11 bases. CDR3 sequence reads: CSVSTSGGAYEQYF. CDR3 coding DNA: TGCAGCGTTTCCACTAGCGGGGGAGCCTACGAGCAGTACTTC.